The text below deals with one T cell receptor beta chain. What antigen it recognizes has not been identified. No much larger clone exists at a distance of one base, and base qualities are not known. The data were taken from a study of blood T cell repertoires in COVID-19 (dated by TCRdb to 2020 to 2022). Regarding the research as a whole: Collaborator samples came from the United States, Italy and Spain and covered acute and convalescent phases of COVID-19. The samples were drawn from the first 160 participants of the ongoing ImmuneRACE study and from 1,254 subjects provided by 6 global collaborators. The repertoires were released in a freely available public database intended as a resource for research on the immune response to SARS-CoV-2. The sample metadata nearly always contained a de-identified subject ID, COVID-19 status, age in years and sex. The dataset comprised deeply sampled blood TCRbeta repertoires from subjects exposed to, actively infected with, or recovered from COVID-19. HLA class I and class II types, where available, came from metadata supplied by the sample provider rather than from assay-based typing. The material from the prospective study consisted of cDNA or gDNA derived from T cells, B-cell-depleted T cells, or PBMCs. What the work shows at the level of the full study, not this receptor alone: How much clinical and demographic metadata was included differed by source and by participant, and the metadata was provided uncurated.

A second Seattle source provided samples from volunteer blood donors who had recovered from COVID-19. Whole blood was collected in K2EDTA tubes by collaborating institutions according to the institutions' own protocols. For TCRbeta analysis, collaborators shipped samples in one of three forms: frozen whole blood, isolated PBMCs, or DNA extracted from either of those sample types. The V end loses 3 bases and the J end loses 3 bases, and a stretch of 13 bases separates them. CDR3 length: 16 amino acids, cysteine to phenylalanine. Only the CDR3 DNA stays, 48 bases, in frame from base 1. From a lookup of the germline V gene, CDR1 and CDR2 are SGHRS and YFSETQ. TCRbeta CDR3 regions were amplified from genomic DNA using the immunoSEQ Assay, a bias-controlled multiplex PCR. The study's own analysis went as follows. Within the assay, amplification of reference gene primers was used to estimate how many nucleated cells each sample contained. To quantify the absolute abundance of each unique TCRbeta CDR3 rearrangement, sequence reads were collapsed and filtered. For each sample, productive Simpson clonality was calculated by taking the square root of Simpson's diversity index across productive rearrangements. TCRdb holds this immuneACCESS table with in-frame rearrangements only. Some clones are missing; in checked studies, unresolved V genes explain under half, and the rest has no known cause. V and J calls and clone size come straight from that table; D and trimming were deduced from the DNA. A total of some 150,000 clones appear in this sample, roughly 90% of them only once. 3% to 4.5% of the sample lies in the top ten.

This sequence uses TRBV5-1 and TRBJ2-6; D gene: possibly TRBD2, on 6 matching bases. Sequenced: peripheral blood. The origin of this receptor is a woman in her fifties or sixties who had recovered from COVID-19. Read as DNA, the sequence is TGCGCCAGCAGCTATTTAACGGGAGATGGGGCCAACGTCCTGACTTTC. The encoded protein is CASSYLTGDGANVLTF.